The sequence of this TCR beta chain was determined in a study of CD8+ T cells in alopecia areata. Findings and limits, study-wide: Tofacitinib significantly lowered scalp clonality and expanded CD8+ clones among the top 100. Compared with mice, patients displayed less clear TCR sharing, possibly for HLA-related reasons. Scalp samples also contribute reads from the resident alphabeta T cells found in normal skin.

The CDR3 is 15 amino acids. Per the germline V gene, CDR1 is MNHEY and CDR2 is SMNVEV (reference sequence). J gave up 2 bases and V 9 bases, and 9 bases lay outside the gene matches. cDNA prepared by RNA extraction and subsequent reverse transcription served as the template for sequencing. TCRdb's table, derived via immunoSEQ multiplex PCR, lists solely in-frame clones and lacks some. The sample lists about 200,000 clones; 58% were seen once. With regard to this clone: No antigen is known for it.

Described treatment: oral pan-JAK inhibitor, 5-10 mg twice daily. Sequences were derived from CD4+ T cells sorted from blood, sampled at week 24, from a patient treated with tofacitinib. This receptor was obtained from a human donor with alopecia areata. The rearrangement links TRBV27 to TRBJ2-1, with 8 bases identical to TRBD2. CDR3 residues: CASAGGRPAYNEQFF. CDR3 in DNA: TGTGCCAGTGCGGGGGGACGGCCAGCCTACAATGAGCAGTTCTTC.